Listed here is a single TCR beta chain. Its specificity is not known. Healthy individuals of Caucasian origin from Russia, aged roughly 6 to 95, served as donors. For the second PCR, which ran for about 7 to 11 cycles, a sample-barcoded 5' primer and a J-beta primer mix were used. One entry per CDR3 protein results from TCRdb running MiXCR on the 5' RACE reads. The data contain fewer than 800,000 distinct CDR3 sequences, 45% to 50% of them singletons. Germline CDR1 and CDR2: SSHAT and FNYEAQ (reference sequence). The CDR3 consists of 13 residues. The data belong to a study of blood T cells in healthy people across ages. Study observations and caveats: Since the PBMCs were unsorted, naive and antigen-experienced cells could not be conclusively compared.

The sequence was collected from a woman aged 60-70 years in good health. Material: blood. The genes are TRBV7-7 and TRBJ2-7; a weak D match, TRBD2 (5 bases). The DNA end is a closer match to TRBJ2-5, so the J assignment may be wrong. The CDR3 reads CAGSAGLVGTQYF. The CDR3 DNA sequence: TGTGCTGGCAGCGCGGGCCTCGTCGGGACCCAGTACTTC.